These T cell receptor beta chains were read from a single sample in a study of OX40 agonist ivuxolimab in advanced cancers. Sequenced by immunoSEQ multiplex PCR; TCRdb stores in-frame clones only, minus some. The data contain tens of thousands of clones, approximately 86% of them singletons. Sequenced material: CD4+ or CD8+ T cells sorted from blood, taken in a trial of the OX40 agonist ivuxolimab. These receptor sequences come from an adult with an advanced solid tumor such as melanoma, head and neck, liver or kidney cancer. Each CDR3 is given with its conserved first and last residue. The D gene is left open where the match is weak. Clone size appears in some rows only: once, few, many, or a class for an expanded clone.

-	TRBJ2-1	-	TRBV7-2	CASSSTRSYEQFF	TGTGCCAGCAGCTCAACTAGGAGCTATGAGCAGTTCTTC
-	TRBJ2-1	few	TRBV10-3	CAISEKDFFAYNEQFF	TGTGCCATCAGTGAAAAGGACTTTTTCGCCTACAATGAGCAGTTCTTC
-	TRBJ1-2	-	TRBV4-2	CASSQDFGGWYGYTF	TGTGCCAGCAGCCAAGATTTCGGGGGCTGGTATGGCTACACCTTC
-	TRBJ1-1	-	TRBV29-1	CSVDRDSTGTEAFF	TGCAGCGTTGACCGGGACTCGACGGGGACTGAAGCTTTCTTT
-	TRBJ2-7	-	TRBV4-1	CASSHPPGGPRGYEQYF	TGCGCCAGCAGCCACCCTCCTGGAGGACCAAGAGGGTACGAGCAGTACTTC
TRBD1	TRBJ2-1	-	TRBV30	CAWSIMDRGNEQFF	TGTGCCTGGAGTATAATGGACAGGGGCAATGAGCAGTTCTTC
TRBD2	TRBJ2-2	-	TRBV6-5	CASMGLAVNTGELFF	TGTGCCAGCATGGGACTAGCGGTAAACACCGGGGAGCTGTTTTTT
-	TRBJ2-5	-	TRBV7-6	CASRADYGSGPETQYF	TGTGCCAGCAGGGCCGACTACGGGAGCGGGCCAGAGACCCAGTACTTC
-	TRBJ2-1	-	TRBV20-1	CSARPQTEQFF	TGCAGTGCTAGACCTCAGACCGAGCAGTTCTTC
-	TRBJ1-2	-	TRBV19	CATRGPPNYGYTF	TGTGCCACCCGCGGACCCCCTAACTATGGCTACACCTTC
-	TRBJ1-4	-	TRBV30	CAWSADRVNEKLFF	TGTGCCTGGAGCGCGGACAGAGTTAATGAAAAACTGTTTTTT
TRBD1	TRBJ1-5	-	TRBV6-5	CASSYSPGGGQPQHF	TGTGCCAGCAGTTACTCGCCAGGGGGCGGTCAGCCCCAGCATTTT
-	TRBJ2-3	many	TRBV5-1	CASSPLTLLDTQYF	TGCGCCAGCAGCCCCCTGACACTTCTAGATACGCAGTATTTT
TRBD1	TRBJ2-6	few	TRBV19	CASSISRRQGKASIGANVLTF	TGTGCCAGTAGTATTAGTCGGCGACAGGGAAAGGCCTCGATCGGGGCCAACGTCCTGACTTTC
-	TRBJ2-7	-	TRBV7-3	CASSSRLRGARYEQYF	TGTGCCAGCAGCTCCCGATTGCGGGGCGCACGCTACGAGCAGTACTTC
-	TRBJ2-1	-	TRBV5-8	CASSADPYGDEQFF	TGTGCCAGCAGCGCGGACCCCTACGGCGATGAGCAGTTCTTC
-	TRBJ2-5	-	TRBV6-5	CASSERLKTQYF	TGTGCCAGCAGTGAACGCCTAAAGACCCAGTACTTC
TRBD1	TRBJ1-6	-	TRBV19	CASSRDRNNSPLHF	TGTGCCAGTTCTCGGGACAGAAATAATTCACCCCTCCACTTT
-	TRBJ2-7	-	TRBV27	CASSSKTGSYEQYF	TGTGCCAGCAGTTCCAAGACCGGTTCCTACGAGCAGTACTTC
TRBD1	TRBJ2-2	-	TRBV15	CATSRETGGGPGELFF	TGTGCCACCAGCAGAGAGACAGGGGGGGGCCCCGGGGAGCTGTTTTTT
-	TRBJ1-3	-	TRBV11-2	CASSLDRVAGNTIYF	TGTGCCAGCAGCTTAGACAGGGTAGCTGGAAACACCATATATTTT
TRBD1	TRBJ2-2	-	TRBV28	CASGNRGGNTGELFF	TGTGCCAGCGGAAACAGGGGTGGAAACACCGGGGAGCTGTTTTTT
-	TRBJ1-4	-	TRBV19	CASTRTHLATNEKLFF	TGTGCCAGTACCAGGACGCATTTGGCGACTAATGAAAAACTGTTTTTT